Each of the 5 T cell receptor beta chains below was sequenced from the same sample in a study of cytomegalovirus exposure and HLA in healthy donors. The table came from immunoSEQ multiplex PCR; TCRdb's copy has only in-frame clones and leaves some out. This table holds over 200,000 clones, approximately 80% found once. Source material: PBMCs. Receptor source: a woman in her twenties or thirties in good health and CMV-seropositive.

For this clone: A read error may produce the germline difference seen at one junction end. The chain combines TRBV9 with TRBJ2-5; TRBD1 matches at 8 bases. CDR1 is SGDLS, CDR2 YYNGEE, per germline. The CDR3 has 15 amino acids. Written as DNA, the CDR3 is TGTGCCAGCAGCGCGCTCAAGGACAGGGAAGATACCCAGTACTTC. This gives the protein CASSALKDREDTQYF.

This chain uses TRBV28 with TRBJ1-2; possibly TRBD1 for D (5 bases). V was cut by 5 bases and J by 6 bases, with 13 bases left in between. The CDR3 runs to 13 residues. Germline loops: CDR1 MDHEN, CDR2 SYDVKM. This CDR3 is CASSPSARDGYTF. DNA for the CDR3: TGTGCCAGCAGTCCGTCGGCCAGGGATGGCTACACCTTC.

The V gene is TRBV27, the J gene TRBJ1-2, with 9 bases that match TRBD1. The germline V gene encodes CDR1 MNHEY and CDR2 SMNVEV (reference sequence). CDR3 length equals 13 residues. V was clipped by 5 bases and J by 8 bases; unmatched bases: 6. CDR3 nucleotide sequence: TGTGCCAGCAGTCCAGGGACAGGGCACGGCTACACCTTC. This gives the protein CASSPGTGHGYTF.

The chain combines TRBV2 with TRBJ2-2; 9 bases are a match to TRBD1. CDR1 and CDR2 from the germline V gene are SNHLY and FYNNEI. J lost 4 bases, V lost 6 bases, and 6 bases had no gene match. The CDR3 has 15 amino acids. For the CDR3, the DNA is TGTGCCAGCAGAGTACAGGGGGCAGGCACCGGGGAGCTGTTTTTT. It specifies CASRVQGAGTGELFF.

The chain is built from TRBV28 and TRBJ2-3; 10 nucleotides agree with TRBD2. V was clipped by 6 bases and J by 2 bases; unmatched bases: 11. Germline V lookup: CDR1 MDHEN, CDR2 SYDVKM. This CDR3 contains 17 residues. In DNA, the CDR3 is TGTGCCAGCAGGGACGGGACTAGCGATACCTACACAGATACGCAGTATTTT. It specifies CASRDGTSDTYTDTQYF.